This entry features one T cell receptor beta chain sequence. The target of this receptor is not known. The sample holds no much larger clone one base away, and base qualities are not on file. This specimen comes from a study of cytomegalovirus exposure and HLA in healthy donors (dated by TCRdb to the late 2010s). With respect to the entire study: An earlier analysis of several hundred of the donors reported approximately 280 Gb of sequence data and around 110 million unique TCR beta sequences obtained from about 179 million T cells. An early release that covered about 640 HLA-typed donors contained about 290 gigabases of sequencing data and 85 million to 100 million unique TCR sequences. Among the roughly 370 genotyped donors, approximately 77% belonged to the genetic ancestry cluster associated with self-reported Caucasian donors. The aim of the study was to test whether cataloging public T cell receptors could identify signatures of past pathogen exposure. The T cell repertoires of 700 or so subjects were profiled by immunosequencing and related to cytomegalovirus serostatus. Besides the first cohort of 500 to 700 subjects, a separate validation cohort made up of about 120 different subjects was used. The study combined high-throughput TCR immunosequencing, statistical association of individual TCRs with disease status, and machine learning to predict cytomegalovirus infection status. In a later analysis, previously published TCR beta repertoires from roughly 710 donors were re-analyzed and high-resolution HLA genotyping was added so that TCR occurrence patterns could be studied. In the later analysis, no new phenotypic data were used to find candidate immune exposures; instead, reliance was placed on TCR beta sequences and their occurrence across donors. To decide whether each TCR beta V gene segment behaved as functional or pseudogenic, an earlier analysis of over 500 of the donors relied on high-throughput TCR beta sequencing. Donor age, sex, ethnicity and CMV serostatus were compiled alongside the repertoire data. In a later genetic analysis, genome-wide SNP genotypes for 398 of the 666 donors were used, and that subset was treated as a discovery cohort. Every discovery cohort repertoire had been produced on one sequencing platform. HLA typing covered class I and class II loci at four-digit resolution. The number of typed donors differed by locus: roughly 629-640 for A, B, C, DRB1 and DQB1; 500 to 550 for DQA1; some 610 for DPA1; and 400 to 480 for DPB1. About five DR-DQ haplotypes were handled as single units for association and clustering, since linkage in the cohort was strong. Among some 400 genotyped donors of the cohort, an average of approximately 240,000 unique TCR beta nucleotide sequences was sequenced per donor, of which roughly 17% were non-productive.

Summary of the overall study and its limitations: A later analysis reported that several top co-occurrence clusters appeared linked to parvovirus B19, influenza, CMV and Epstein-Barr virus. Assigning TCR associations to individual alleles was difficult when HLA alleles, especially DR and DQ, strongly co-occurred. A further reported finding was that TCR beta sequences accurately predicted the HLA-A and HLA-B alleles for most subjects in the first cohort. In a later analysis, TCR association rates were found to vary across HLA loci, with the most associated TCRs seen for DRB1 alleles and the fewest for HLA-C alleles. The classifier was reported to diagnose cytomegalovirus status with high specificity and sensitivity in both the original and validation cohorts. Because counts were too low, approximately 18 rarely observed V segments, including chromosome 9 orphons, were excluded from the earlier analysis of roughly 580 of the donors. In a later analysis, 16,951 TCR beta sequences were associated with specific HLA alleles at a false discovery rate of 0.05. Most TCR sequences were seen in very few donors, while some public TCRs were found in many individuals. Compared with equally common non-associated chains, HLA-associated TCR beta chains in a later analysis were more clonally expanded and had lower generation probabilities. A group of highly shared sequence variants was considered likely to be a technical artifact of the sequencing pipeline. A later genetic analysis reported fewer N-insertions in productive TCRs among donors in an Asian-associated ancestry cluster than the roughly 620-donor mean. In a later genetic analysis, a missense DCLRE1C variant was associated with V-gene and J-gene trimming of TCR beta chains, and the association was replicated in an independent cohort. Some IMGT-functional V segments, including TRBV6-2 and TRBV6-3, could not be distinguished by the 87-base-pair reads and were therefore excluded. The study gave a list of about 150 TCR beta chains associated with cytomegalovirus. Presence/absence analyses assumed roughly uniform sequencing depth across donors, an assumption that may not hold. In this cohort, only TCR beta chains were sequenced, and detectable features were limited by the absence of alpha or paired-chain data. According to a later analysis, most CMV-associated TCR beta chains appeared to be HLA-restricted, and the HLA associations seemed to be driven largely by CMV exposure. HLA typing was unavailable for some donors at each locus, so association tests used only the typed subset. A few of the identified cytomegalovirus-associated TCR beta chains were confirmed in vitro to be specific for cytomegalovirus antigens. In an earlier analysis of several hundred of the donors, most TCR beta V segments were observed in productive rearrangements about 87% or about 30% of the time, broadly matching IMGT annotations. According to the authors, the approach could potentially be generalized to other disease states and immunological phenotypes. The only immune exposure information available for the cohort was CMV serostatus. Linkage disequilibrium might explain the correlated functional status among segregating V segments, but an unknown experimental factor could not be excluded.

The cohort was made up of approximately 670 healthy bone marrow donors. At the time of sampling, all cohort members were nominally healthy, though unrecorded immune exposures were likely present. The donor was CMV seropositive and was included in the group of 290 or so seropositive cohort members. Each donor provided a peripheral blood sample, and peripheral blood mononuclear cells were used for TCR beta sequencing. Genomic DNA extraction from the blood cell samples was performed with the Qiagen DNeasy Blood Extraction Kit. The library was made by the immunoSEQ multiplex PCR assay. A mixture of 60 forward primers for TCR Vbeta segments and 13 reverse primers for TCR Jbeta segments was used in the multiplex PCR. The CDR3 region of rearranged TCR beta genes was amplified from genomic DNA by a multiplex PCR assay. The amplified TCR beta libraries were sequenced on the Illumina HiSeq System as 87-base-pair reads. The authors processed their data as follows. In a later analysis, tens of millions of unique TCR beta chains were counted across the 666 repertoires, and around 10 million of these chains were shared by at least two donors. Raw reads were error-corrected and collapsed into unique sequences by a nearest-neighbor algorithm in which closely related sequences were merged to remove PCR and sequencing errors. To assign V, D and J gene segments, CDR3 sequences were aligned to IMGT reference sequences. Each retained sequence needed at least a six-nucleotide match to both a V gene segment and a J gene segment. Rearrangements were classified as productive when the CDR3 lacked stop codons and remained in frame with V and J, and all other rearrangements were classified as non-productive. CDR3 was defined by IMGT convention, running from the second conserved V-encoded cysteine to the conserved J-encoded phenylalanine. The earlier analysis of 587 of the donors excluded sequences that lacked an unambiguous match to a single V gene segment. An earlier analysis of a few hundred of the donors called V segments functional above 56.7% productive rearrangements and segregating when the between-donor standard deviation exceeded 5%. A statistical classification framework was built to diagnose cytomegalovirus status from the catalog of TCR beta chain sequences. V and J gene assignment, in a later analysis, came from comparing TCR nucleotide sequences with IMGT/GENE-DB human TR gene sequences. In a later analysis, CDR3 sequences and most-parsimonious VDJ recombination scenarios were assigned using the TCRdist pipeline. In a later analysis, every TCR beta chain was defined by the combination of its CDR3 amino acid sequence and its V-gene family, and reads without a unique V-gene family were dropped. As a way to deal with suspected cross-contamination and a sequencing artifact, a later analysis dropped approximately 570 nucleotide sequences that were highly shared and had low generation probability. In a later analysis, a clonal expansion index for each public chain was calculated from normalized within-repertoire ranks of inferred template counts. In a later analysis, generation probabilities were computed using a VDJ recombination model fitted to out-of-frame rearrangements, and the results were checked against IGoR. Hypergeometric tests were used in a later analysis to score TCR-TCR, TCR-HLA and TCR-CMV co-occurrence, with a repertoire-size bias correction applied to the TCR pairs. A later analysis estimated false discovery rates by permuting HLA or CMV assignments 20 times. A later analysis grouped co-occurring TCRs with DBSCAN, adding TCRdist sequence similarity when clustering within HLA-allele-positive subsets. Repertoires with fewer than 30,000 or more than 120,000 public chains were left out of co-occurrence clustering, as were a handful of repertoires with anomalous nucleotide sharing. The source is immuneACCESS, and TCRdb retained only in-frame sequences with V and J called. Part of the clones is not carried over; for the studies checked, unresolved V genes explain less than half of this, and the remainder is unexplained. The V and J calls and clone size are taken from that table; D and trimming were inferred from the DNA. This sample is represented by around 120,000 clones; over 70% of them were singletons. Around 2.5% of the sample comes from the top ten.

The CDR3, cysteine through phenylalanine, is 15 amino acids long. Only the CDR3 portion is preserved as DNA: 45 bases, with reading frame beginning at the first base. Ends trimmed: V by 5 bases, J by 4 bases; bases unmatched to a gene: 5. The germline V gene provides CDR1 SGHVS and CDR2 FNYEAQ. The chain is encoded by TRBV7-6 joined to TRBJ2-2; TRBD2 fits 9 bases in the junction. Specimen: PBMCs. The source is a woman aged 55 to 70 in good health and CMV-seropositive. The encoded CDR3 is CASSRRGGTTGELFF. The DNA is TGTGCCAGCAGCCGGCGGGGGGGGACCACCGGGGAGCTGTTTTTT.